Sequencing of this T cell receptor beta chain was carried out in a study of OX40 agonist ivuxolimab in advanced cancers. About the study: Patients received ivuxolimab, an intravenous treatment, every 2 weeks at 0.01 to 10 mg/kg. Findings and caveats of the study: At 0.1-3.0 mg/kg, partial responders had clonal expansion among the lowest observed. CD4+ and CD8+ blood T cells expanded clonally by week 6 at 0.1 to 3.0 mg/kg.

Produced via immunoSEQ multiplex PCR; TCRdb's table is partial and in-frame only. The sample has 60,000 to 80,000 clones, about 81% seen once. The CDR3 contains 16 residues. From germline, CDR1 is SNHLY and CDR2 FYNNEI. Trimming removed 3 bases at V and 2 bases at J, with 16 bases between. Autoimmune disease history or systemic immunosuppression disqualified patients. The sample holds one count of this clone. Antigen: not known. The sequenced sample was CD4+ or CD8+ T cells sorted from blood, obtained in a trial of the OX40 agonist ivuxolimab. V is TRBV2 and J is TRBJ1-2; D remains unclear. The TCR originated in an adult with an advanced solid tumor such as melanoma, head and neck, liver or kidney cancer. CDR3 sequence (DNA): TGTGCCAGCAGTGATTCGGTCTGGGATCTCAACTATGGCTACACCTTC. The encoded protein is CASSDSVWDLNYGYTF.